This T cell receptor beta chain was found in a study of blood T cell repertoires in COVID-19. Turning to the study itself: The samples span acute and convalescent COVID-19 from the United States, Italy and Spain.

Deletions cut 5 bases from V and 10 bases from J, with 17 bases between. CDR3 length equals 13 residues. Germline V gene data show CDR1 as SGHTA and CDR2 as FQGNSA. Sequencing used immunoSEQ multiplex PCR; TCRdb keeps in-frame clones, though not all of them. In the table there are over 150,000 clones, about four fifths of which are singletons. This chain links TRBV7-2 with TRBJ1-1; TRBD1 might be the D (5 bases). Sequenced input: peripheral blood. This receptor was identified in a woman of 80 years or more with acute or convalescent COVID-19. The CDR3 coding sequence is TGTGCCAGCAGCCGCTACGGCAGGGAGGGAGCTTTCTTT. Protein product: CASSRYGREGAFF.